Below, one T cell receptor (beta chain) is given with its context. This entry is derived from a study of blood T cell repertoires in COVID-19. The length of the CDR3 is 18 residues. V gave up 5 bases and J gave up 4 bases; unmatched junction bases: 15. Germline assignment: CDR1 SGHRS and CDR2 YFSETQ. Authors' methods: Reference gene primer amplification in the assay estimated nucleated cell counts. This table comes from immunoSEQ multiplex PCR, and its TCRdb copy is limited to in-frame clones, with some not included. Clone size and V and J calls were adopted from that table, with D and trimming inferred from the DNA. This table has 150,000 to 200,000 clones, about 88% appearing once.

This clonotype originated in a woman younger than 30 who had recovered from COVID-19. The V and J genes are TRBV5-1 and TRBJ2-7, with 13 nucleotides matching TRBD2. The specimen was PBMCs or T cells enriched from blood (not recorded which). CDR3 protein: CASRGRGTSGAGRYEQYF. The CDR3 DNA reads TGCGCCAGCAGGGGCAGGGGGACTAGCGGGGCCGGGAGATACGAGCAGTACTTC.